This T cell receptor (beta chain) was identified in a study of T cells in Graves' hyperthyroidism and ophthalmopathy. Germline values: CDR1 SEHNR, CDR2 FQNEAQ (reference sequence). The CDR3 extends over 12 amino acids. The V end lost 5 bases, the J end lost 5 bases, and 4 bases lay between the germline ends. This clonotype was observed at least ten times. Its matching antigen is unknown. Points from the study as a whole: A model of 13 V-J pairs discriminated ophthalmopathy from stable hyperthyroidism.

Each diagnosis was grounded in clinical symptoms, serum thyroxine and TRAb, thyroid ultrasound, and orbital computed tomography. Using RNA transcripts as the source, TCR beta CDR3 regions were amplified. A set of HTBI primers served as the primers for a first-round RT-PCR of the TCR CDR3. TCRdb independently ran MiXCR on the multiplex PCR reads; one entry per CDR3 protein. This table has roughly 200,000 distinct CDR3 sequences, around 16% appearing once. Sequenced material: blood. The chain uses TRBV7-9 and TRBJ1-6; no definite D call. The TCR sequence derives from a woman aged 45-59 years with Graves' hyperthyroidism. CDR3 loop: CASSIDNSPLHF. The CDR3, as DNA: TGTGCCAGCAGCATCGATAATTCACCCCTCCACTTT.